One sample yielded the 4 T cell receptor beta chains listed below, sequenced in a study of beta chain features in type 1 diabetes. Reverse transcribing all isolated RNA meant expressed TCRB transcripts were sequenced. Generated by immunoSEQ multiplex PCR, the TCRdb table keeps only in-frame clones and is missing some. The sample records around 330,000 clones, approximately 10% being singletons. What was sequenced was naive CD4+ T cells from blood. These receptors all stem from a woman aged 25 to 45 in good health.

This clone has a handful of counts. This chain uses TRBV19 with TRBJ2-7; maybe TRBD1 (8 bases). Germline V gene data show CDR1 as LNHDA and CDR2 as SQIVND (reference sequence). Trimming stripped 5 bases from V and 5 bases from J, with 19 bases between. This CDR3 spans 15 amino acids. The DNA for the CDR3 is TGTGCCAGTAGTGGCCCGGACAGGGAGGGCCACGAGCAGTACTTC. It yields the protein CASSGPDREGHEQYF.

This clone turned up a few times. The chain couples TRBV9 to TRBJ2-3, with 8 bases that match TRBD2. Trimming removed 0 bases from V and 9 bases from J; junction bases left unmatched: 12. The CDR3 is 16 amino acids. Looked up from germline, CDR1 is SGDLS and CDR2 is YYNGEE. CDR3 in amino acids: CASSVVGSGSTLTQYF. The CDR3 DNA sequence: TGTGCCAGCAGCGTAGTAGGAAGCGGGAGTACCCTCACGCAGTATTTT.

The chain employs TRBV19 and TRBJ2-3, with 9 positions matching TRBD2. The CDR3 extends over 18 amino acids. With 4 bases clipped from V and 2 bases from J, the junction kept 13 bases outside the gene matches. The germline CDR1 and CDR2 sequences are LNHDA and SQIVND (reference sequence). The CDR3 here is CASSNQARVAGDTDTQYF. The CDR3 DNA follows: TGTGCCAGTAGTAATCAAGCCCGGGTAGCGGGGGACACAGATACGCAGTATTTT. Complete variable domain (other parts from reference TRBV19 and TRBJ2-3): DGGITQSPKYLFRKEGQNVTLSCEQNLNHDAMYWYRQDPGQGLRLIYYSQIVNDFQKGDIAEGYSVSREKKESFPLTVTSAQKNPTAFYLCASSNQARVAGDTDTQYFGPGTRLTVL.

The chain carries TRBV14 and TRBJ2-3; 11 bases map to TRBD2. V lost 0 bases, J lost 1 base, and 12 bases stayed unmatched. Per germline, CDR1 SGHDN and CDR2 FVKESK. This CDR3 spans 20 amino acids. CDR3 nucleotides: TGTGCCAGCAGCCAAGATCTTCTAGCGGGAGGCACATTCGGCACAGATACGCAGTATTTT. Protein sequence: CASSQDLLAGGTFGTDTQYF.